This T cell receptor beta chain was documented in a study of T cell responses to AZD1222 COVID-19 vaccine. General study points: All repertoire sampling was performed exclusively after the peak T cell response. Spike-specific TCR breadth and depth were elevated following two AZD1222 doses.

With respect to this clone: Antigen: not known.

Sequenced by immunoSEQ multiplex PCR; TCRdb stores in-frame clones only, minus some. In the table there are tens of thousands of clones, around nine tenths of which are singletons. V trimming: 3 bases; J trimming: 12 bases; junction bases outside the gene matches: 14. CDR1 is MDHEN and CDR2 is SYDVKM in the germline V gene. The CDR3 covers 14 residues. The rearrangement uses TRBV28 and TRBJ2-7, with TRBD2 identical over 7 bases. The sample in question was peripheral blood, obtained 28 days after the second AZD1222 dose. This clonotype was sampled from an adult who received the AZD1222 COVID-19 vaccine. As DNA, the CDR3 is TGTGCCAGCAGTTTGGGCGGGAGCCGGTTTCACAGGTACTTC. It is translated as CASSLGGSRFHRYF.